This T cell receptor (beta chain) was profiled in a study of blood T cell repertoires in COVID-19. Per the original data handling: The authors estimated nucleated cell counts from reference gene primer amplification. The protocol was immunoSEQ multiplex PCR, while the TCRdb copy is restricted to in-frame clones and leaves out a portion. Clone size and the V and J calls come from that table; the DNA yielded D and trimming. This table has about 300,000 clones, under 90% appearing once. The V segment lost 2 bases and the J segment 4 bases; nucleotides outside the gene matches: 2. Germline CDR1 is SGHNT and CDR2 is YYREEE (reference sequence). The CDR3 covers 13 residues. This clone was counted once. The same CDR3 also results from other DNA sequences found in this sample.

The source is a woman between 45 and 60 years old who had been exposed to COVID-19. The sequenced sample was PBMCs or T cells enriched from blood (not recorded which). The rearrangement links TRBV5-4 to TRBJ1-2; 7 bases fit TRBD1. The CDR3 DNA is TGTGCCAGCAGCTTACCAGGGGGCTATGGCTACACCTTC. Translated, it gives CASSLPGGYGYTF.